These 25 T cell receptor beta chains share one sample of origin, sequenced in a study of identical twins. MiXCR was run by TCRdb on the 5' RACE reads, yielding one entry per CDR3 protein. The sample lists around 490,000 distinct CDR3 sequences, roughly an eighth seen once, with about 1% in the top ten. The sample was also linked to a second study, of yellow fever vaccine responses in identical twins.

Sequenced input: CD4+ T cells sorted from blood. All receptors derive from a woman aged 18-30 years in good health.

The V call is TRBV2, the J call TRBJ1-1, with 8 bases fitting TRBD1. The CDR3 is 15 amino acids. The junction had 7 bases not matched to a gene; V was cut back by 6 bases and J by 1 base. Germline V gene lookup returns CDR1 SNHLY and CDR2 FYNNEI. The CDR3 DNA is TGTGCCAGCAGACAGGGGGACATAGCGAACACTGAAGCTTTCTTT. Residues: CASRQGDIANTEAFF. Based on the CDR3 plus reference TRBV2 and TRBJ1-1, the full variable domain is EPEVTQTPSHQVTQMGQEVILRCVPISNHLYFYWYRQILGQKVEFLVSFYNNEISEKSEIFDDQFSVERPDGSNFTLKIRSTKLEDSAMYFCASRQGDIANTEAFFGQGTRLTVV.

This clonotype was detected ten times or more. The chain links TRBV12-3 or TRBV12-4 to TRBJ2-2; D call uncertain. Trimming stripped 6 bases from V and 6 bases from J, with 17 bases between. The CDR3 has 15 residues. CDR3 in amino acids: CASSPRLQGAGELFF. The CDR3 DNA is TGTGCCAGCAGCCCTAGACTGCAAGGAGCCGGGGAGCTGTTTTTT.

The chain joins TRBV7-8 to TRBJ2-1, with no clear D. The CDR3 has 15 amino acids. V was trimmed by 4 bases and J by 7 bases, leaving 17 bases between them. Germline lookup yields CDR1 SGHVS and CDR2 FQNEAQ. CDR3 loop: CASSWRPGFVNEQFF. The CDR3 nucleotides are TGTGCCAGCAGCTGGCGACCAGGTTTTGTAAATGAGCAGTTCTTC. The full variable domain, its missing parts supplied by reference TRBV7-8 and TRBJ2-1, is GAGVSQSPRYKVAKRGQDVALRCDPISGHVSLFWYQQALGQGPEFLTYFQNEAQLDKSGLPSDRFFAERPEGSVSTLKIQRTQQEDSAVYLCASSWRPGFVNEQFFGPGTRLTVL.

The rearrangement uses TRBV5-1 and TRBJ2-3; TRBD1 matches at 9 bases. This CDR3 region has 16 residues. From germline, CDR1 is SGHRS and CDR2 YFSETQ. V trimming: 4 bases; J trimming: 2 bases; junction bases outside the gene matches: 8. The CDR3 bases are TGCGCCAGCAGCACGACCCGGGACAGGGCCACAGATACGCAGTATTTT. Its translation: CASSTTRDRATDTQYF.

The chain is built from TRBV28 and TRBJ1-2; 8 bases agree with TRBD1. In germline, CDR1 is MDHEN, CDR2 SYDVKM. The length of the CDR3 is 16 residues. J was trimmed by 6 bases and V by 1 base; bases with no gene match: 10. The CDR3 reads CASSLLRGQGVNGYTF. DNA of the CDR3: TGTGCCAGCAGTTTATTGCGTGGACAGGGTGTAAATGGCTACACCTTC.

Many counts were recorded for this clonotype. The chain recombines TRBV12-3 or TRBV12-4 with TRBJ1-4, with 7 bases matching TRBD1. CDR3 size: 15 residues. V trimming: 6 bases; J trimming: 5 bases; junction bases outside the gene matches: 9. CDR3 sequence: CASRTGTASNEKLFF. The DNA of the CDR3 is TGTGCCAGCAGAACCGGGACAGCGTCGAATGAAAAACTGTTTTTT.

The V gene is TRBV6-5, the J gene TRBJ2-7; tentative D call: TRBD2 (7 bases). The germline CDR1 and CDR2 sequences are MNHEY and SVGAGI. The CDR3 is 15 residues long. V lost 0 bases and J 4 bases, leaving 13 bases between the germline ends. This CDR3 is CASSYSWGGHYEQYF. In DNA, the CDR3 is TGTGCCAGCAGTTACTCGTGGGGGGGCCATTACGAGCAGTACTTC.

The rearrangement uses TRBV7-9 and TRBJ2-3; the D call may be TRBD1 or TRBD2 (5 bases each). The V gene lost 5 bases and the J gene lost 5 bases, with 20 bases spanning the gap. CDR1 is SEHNR and CDR2 is FQNEAQ in the germline V gene (reference sequence). This CDR3 spans 16 amino acids. CDR3 residues: CASSLTPPGPEDTQYF. CDR3 DNA: TGTGCCAGCAGCCTAACCCCCCCGGGGCCCGAAGATACGCAGTATTTT.

The chain has TRBV5-1 and TRBJ2-1; D gene uncertain. Trimming took off 3 bases at V and 4 bases at J, with 20 bases between the two ends. Germline-derived CDR1 and CDR2 are SGHRS and YFSETQ. CDR3 length equals 17 residues. The CDR3 is CASSWPGRAMAYNEQFF. The CDR3 region has the DNA TGCGCCAGCAGCTGGCCCGGACGGGCCATGGCGTACAATGAGCAGTTCTTC. The full variable domain, with the rest looked up from reference TRBV5-1 and TRBJ2-1, is KAGVTQTPRYLIKTRGQQVTLSCSPISGHRSVSWYQQTPGQGLQFLFEYFSETQRNKGNFPGRFSGRQFSNSRSEMNVSTLELGDSALYLCASSWPGRAMAYNEQFFGPGTRLTVL.

The CDR3 nucleotides are TGCAGCGTTTGGGACAGAGCCTACGAGCAGTACTTC. Translation: CSVWDRAYEQYF. The chain links TRBV29-1 to TRBJ2-7, with 7 bases matching TRBD1. CDR1 and CDR2 from the germline V gene are SQVTM and ANQGSEA. The ends lost 5 bases at V and 2 bases at J; junction bases unmatched: 3. CDR3 size: 12 residues.

The chain carries TRBV5-8 and TRBJ1-1; D is unresolved. CDR3 size: 11 residues. V lost 2 bases, J lost 10 bases, and 9 bases lay in between. Germline V gene data show CDR1 as SGHTS and CDR2 as YDEGEE. CDR3 DNA: TGTGCCAGCAGCTTACTCGCGGGAGCTTTCTTT. Translated, it gives CASSLLAGAFF.

This clonotype was detected ten times or more. The gene calls are TRBV5-4 and TRBJ2-1; 8 bases agree with TRBD2. CDR1 is SGHNT and CDR2 is YYREEE in the germline V gene (reference sequence). This CDR3 region has 14 residues. V dropped 5 bases and J dropped 7; count of bases not matched to a gene: 8. CDR3 sequence reads: CASSSGLVTNEQFF. For the CDR3, the DNA is TGTGCCAGCAGTTCGGGACTAGTGACGAATGAGCAGTTCTTC.

CDR3 residues: CASSQSGTAYNEQFF. The CDR3 DNA is TGTGCCAGCAGTCAATCCGGGACCGCCTACAATGAGCAGTTCTTC. This chain links TRBV28 with TRBJ2-1; D is tentatively TRBD1 or TRBD2 (5 bases each). The CDR3 is 15 amino acids. With 5 bases removed from V and 2 bases from J, the gap between germline ends came to 13 bases. The V gene's germline CDR1 is MDHEN and CDR2 SYDVKM.

CDR3 loop: CASSYGEFTEAFF. The CDR3 region has the DNA TGTGCCAGCAGCTACGGAGAGTTCACTGAAGCTTTCTTT. The chain employs TRBV5-4 and TRBJ1-1; D uncertain. Trimming cost V 3 bases and J 4 bases, with 10 bases left between them. The CDR3 is 13 amino acids. Germline V gene data show CDR1 as SGHNT and CDR2 as YYREEE (reference sequence).

This CDR3 is CSAGGTRQTTDTQYF. The CDR3 nucleotides are TGCAGTGCGGGCGGGACGCGCCAAACCACAGATACGCAGTATTTT. The chain is built from TRBV20-1 and TRBJ2-3, with TRBD2 as a possible D gene (6 bases). Deletions cut 6 bases from V and 2 bases from J, with 18 bases between. Germline CDR1 reads DFQATT; CDR2 reads SNEGSKA (reference sequence). This CDR3 has 15 amino acids.

This clonotype turned up a few times. A junction end diverges from the germline sequence, so it may reflect a read error. The chain combines TRBV6-2 or TRBV6-3 with TRBJ2-1; 9 bases match TRBD2. Per the germline V gene, CDR1 is MNHEY and CDR2 is SVGEGT. The CDR3 contains 16 residues. The CDR3: CASSYPLAGTYNEQFF. CDR3 coding DNA: TGTGCCAGCAGTTACCCTCTAGCGGGGACCTATAATGAGCAGTTCTTC.

A few counts support this clonotype. This chain connects TRBV6-6 to TRBJ2-3; 7 bases are a match to TRBD2. The V and J ends lost 9 bases and 2 bases, in that order; junction bases with no gene match: 5. This CDR3 region has 13 residues. Germline V gene sequence: CDR1 MNHNY, CDR2 SVGAGI (reference sequence). The DNA for the CDR3 is TGTGCCAGATCTAGCGGCCTCACAGATACGCAGTATTTT. It translates to CARSSGLTDTQYF.

This clonotype appeared a few times. The V call is TRBV5-1, the J call TRBJ2-2; 12 bases agree with TRBD2. Germline-derived CDR1 and CDR2 are SGHRS and YFSETQ. Trimming cost V 4 bases and J 1 base; bases outside gene matches: 5. This CDR3 region has 17 residues. The CDR3 sequence: CASSTGTSGLNTGELFF. CDR3 DNA: TGCGCCAGCAGCACCGGGACTAGCGGGTTGAACACCGGGGAGCTGTTTTTT.

This clonotype has a count of ten or more. The V call is TRBV4-1, the J call TRBJ2-3; D gene uncertain. The CDR3 extends over 16 amino acids. Germline CDR1 MGHRA, CDR2 YSYEKL. V was pared by 1 base and J by 2 bases, with 13 bases between. DNA of the CDR3: TGCGCCAGCAGCCAAGTCGACCTAGGCTTCACAGATACGCAGTATTTT. Its translation is CASSQVDLGFTDTQYF.

The rearrangement uses TRBV12-3 or TRBV12-4 and TRBJ2-5; D could derive from TRBD1 or TRBD2 (6 bases each). Trimming removed 6 bases from V and 0 bases from J, with 14 bases in between. The CDR3 length is 15 residues. In DNA form, the CDR3 reads TGTGCCAGCAGGGGGGGCCCGGGGTACCAAGAGACCCAGTACTTC. Translation gives CASRGGPGYQETQYF.

The gene calls are TRBV5-6 and TRBJ2-7, with D possibly being TRBD1 or TRBD2 (5 bases each). The CDR3 loop spans 16 amino acids. V lost 1 base, J lost 5 bases, and 19 bases lay in between. Germline V CDR1 and CDR2: SGHDT, YYEEEE. The CDR3 DNA follows: TGTGCCAGCAGCTTGTGGGGGATTACTGGTGCCAACGAGCAGTACTTC. Its protein product is CASSLWGITGANEQYF.

This clonotype was seen only a few times. This chain links TRBV29-1 with TRBJ2-1; 9 bases match TRBD2. CDR1 and CDR2 (germline): SQVTM, ANQGSEA. The CDR3 has 15 amino acids. V lost 1 base and J lost 2; bases outside the gene matches: 3. In nucleotides, the CDR3 is TGCAGCGTTGAAGGCGGGGGGGCCCCCTACAATGAGCAGTTCTTC. Protein product: CSVEGGGAPYNEQFF.

The chain combines TRBV5-1 with TRBJ1-1; D call uncertain. CDR1 is SGHRS, CDR2 YFSETQ, per germline. V shed 3 bases and J shed 1 base, with 10 bases lying between them. This CDR3 spans 14 amino acids. The CDR3 DNA is TGCGCCAGCAGCTCCGCCACTTCGAACACTGAAGCTTTCTTT. Residues: CASSSATSNTEAFF.

The chain couples TRBV20-1 to TRBJ2-1; D is possibly TRBD2 (5 bases). V was trimmed by 3 bases and J by 8 bases, leaving 20 bases between them. This CDR3 has 15 residues. CDR1 and CDR2 from the germline V gene are DFQATT and SNEGSKA (reference sequence). CDR3: CSASKGASRFDEQFF. Written as DNA, the CDR3 is TGCAGTGCTAGCAAGGGCGCTAGCAGGTTCGATGAGCAGTTCTTC.

This chain uses TRBV5-4 with TRBJ1-1, with D possibly TRBD1 on 5 matching bases. V was trimmed by 0 bases and J by 11 bases, leaving 14 bases between them. Germline V gives CDR1 SGHNT, CDR2 YYREEE (reference sequence). The CDR3 totals 13 residues. CDR3 in DNA: TGTGCCAGCAGCTTGGATAGGGGTGGGTTGGCTTTCTTT. Translated: CASSLDRGGLAFF. The complete variable domain, with remaining parts taken from reference TRBV5-4 and TRBJ1-1, reads ETGVTQSPTHLIKTRGQQVTLRCSSQSGHNTVSWYQQALGQGPQFIFQYYREEENGRGNFPPRFSGLQFPNYSSELNVNALELDDSALYLCASSLDRGGLAFFGQGTRLTVV.